These T cell receptor beta chains were read from a single sample in a study of CD8 T cells in Susac syndrome. TCRdb fed the immunoSEQ multiplex PCR reads into MiXCR, producing one record per CDR3 protein. Seen here are about 200,000 distinct CDR3 sequences, roughly 95% observed once, and the top ten hold around 0.1%. The sequencing sample was made of CD4+ T cells from PBMCs. Source of these receptors: a human donor in good health. Each CDR3 is given with its conserved first and last residue. A D gene is named only where the DNA matches it firmly. A clone size is listed for some rows: how often the clone was seen (once, few, many), or a class if it is expanded.

>TRBJ2-7|TRBV3-1|NA|NA
CASTGTTYEQYF
TGTGCCAGCACCGGGACAACCTACGAGCAGTACTTC
>TRBJ2-3|TRBV25-1|NA|once
CASNSNGAGLTDTQYF
TGTGCCAGCAATTCGAATGGGGCAGGTCTCACAGATACGCAGTATTTT
>TRBJ2-5|TRBV20-1|NA|NA
CSYNLPGLEGETQYF
TGCAGTTATAACCTCCCAGGGTTGGAAGGAGAGACCCAGTACTTC
>TRBJ2-1|TRBV29-1|NA|NA
CSVSAQTGEQFF
TGCAGCGTTTCGGCACAGACGGGGGAGCAGTTCTTC
>TRBJ1-2|TRBV6-5|TRBD1|NA
CASSSSPGQGVNFYGYTF
TGTGCCAGCAGTTCCTCCCCGGGACAGGGGGTGAATTTCTATGGCTACACCTTC
>TRBJ2-1|TRBV12-3/TRBV12-4|NA|NA
CASSPERYRSSYNEQFF
TGTGCCAGCAGTCCCGAACGGTACCGCAGCTCCTACAATGAGCAGTTCTTC
>TRBJ1-1|TRBV20-1|TRBD1|NA
CSAPDTDRGRNTEAFF
TGCAGTGCTCCGGACACGGACAGGGGTCGGAACACTGAAGCTTTCTTT
>TRBJ1-2|TRBV3-1|NA|few
CASSQQETYGYTF
TGTGCCAGCAGTCAACAGGAGACGTACGGCTACACCTTC
>TRBJ2-2|TRBV20-1|TRBD2|NA
CSARRTRETGELFF
TGCAGTGCTAGACGGACTAGAGAGACCGGGGAGCTGTTTTTT
>TRBJ2-7|TRBV23-1|TRBD1|NA
CASSQGDRGLKHEQYF
TGCGCCAGCAGTCAGGGGGACAGGGGGCTTAAACACGAGCAGTACTTC
>TRBJ2-1|TRBV5-4|TRBD1|NA
CASSVGQGAYNEQFF
TGTGCCAGCAGCGTGGGACAGGGGGCCTACAATGAGCAGTTCTTC
>TRBJ2-3|TRBV20-1|NA|NA
CSASPASSTDTQYF
TGCAGTGCTAGTCCAGCCTCGAGCACAGATACGCAGTATTTT
>TRBJ2-6|TRBV11-2|NA|few
CASSPLTGANVLTF
TGTGCCAGCAGCCCCCTTACTGGGGCCAACGTCCTGACTTTC